Listed below are T cell receptor beta chains from one sample, sequenced in a study of T cells in Graves' hyperthyroidism and ophthalmopathy. MiXCR, applied by TCRdb to the multiplex PCR reads, yields one record per CDR3 protein. The table has approximately 510,000 distinct CDR3 sequences, 40% to 55% seen once. Sequenced sample: peripheral blood or thyroid tissue (not recorded which). The receptors derive from an adult woman with Graves' disease, either hyperthyroidism or ophthalmopathy (not recorded which). The CDR3 runs from the conserved cysteine through the conserved F or W. The D gene is left open where the match is weak. Clone size is stated in some rows and not others, as once, few, many or a class when expanded.

TGTGCCACCGCTCGGAGAGTGGAGACCCAGTACTTC	CATARRVETQYF	TRBV25-1	TRBJ2-5	-	-
TGTGCCACCAGCAGACAGGGGATCTACGAGCAGTACTTC	CATSRQGIYEQYF	TRBV15	TRBJ2-7	-	-
TGTGCCAGCAGCTTGGTAACAGGGGGCACCGGGGAGCTGTTTTTT	CASSLVTGGTGELFF	TRBV5-6	TRBJ2-2	-	TRBD1
TGTGCCAGCAGCCAATCGGACGGGGGGAACTATGGCTACACCTTC	CASSQSDGGNYGYTF	TRBV7-9	TRBJ1-2	-	-
TGCAGCACGGGACAGGGAATGAACACTGAAGCTTTCTTT	CSTGQGMNTEAFF	TRBV29-1	TRBJ1-1	-	TRBD1
TGTGCCAGCTCACCGAGGGACAGGGCGGGAGAGCAGTACTTC	CASSPRDRAGEQYF	TRBV18	TRBJ2-7	-	TRBD1
TGCAGTGCTTTAGACCCGGGTGGAGGCGGTGGGGCCGAGCAGTACTTC	CSALDPGGGGGAEQYF	TRBV20-1	TRBJ2-7	-	-
TGTGCCAGCAGTTCCCCCCTCCGGAACACTGAAGCTTTCTTT	CASSSPLRNTEAFF	TRBV27	TRBJ1-1	-	-
TGTGCCAGCAGCGCCCGGGCATCCCGAAACACCATATATTTT	CASSARASRNTIYF	TRBV7-9	TRBJ1-3	few	-
TGCAGCGTTGGGGGTCCCTACGAGCAGTACTTC	CSVGGPYEQYF	TRBV29-1	TRBJ2-7	-	-
TGTGCCAGCAGTGAAGGGGGCGCCGGTTCCTATAATTCACCCCTCCACTTT	CASSEGGAGSYNSPLHF	TRBV6-1	TRBJ1-6	many	-
TGTGCCAGCAGCTTAGTGGGGGCACGGCCCCAGCATTTT	CASSLVGARPQHF	TRBV7-9	TRBJ1-5	-	-
TGTGCCAGCAGTGAATCGTATGGGGGATTTGGGGCCAACGTCCTGACTTTC	CASSESYGGFGANVLTF	TRBV25-1	TRBJ2-6	many	-
TGTGCCAGCAGTGAATTGGGCACCTACCAAGAGACCCAGTACTTC	CASSELGTYQETQYF	TRBV25-1	TRBJ2-5	few	-
TGTGCCAGCAGGGGGGACACCCCCTACGAGCAGTACTTC	CASRGDTPYEQYF	TRBV2	TRBJ2-7	-	-
TGTGCCAGCACCGTCGGAGGTTTTTACGAGCAGTACTTC	CASTVGGFYEQYF	TRBV7-9	TRBJ2-7	-	-
TGTGCCAGCAGCTTGACGTTTCAGTTAAGGAACACTGAAGCTTTCTTT	CASSLTFQLRNTEAFF	TRBV7-3	TRBJ1-1	-	-
TGTGCCAGCAGCCAGAGTTATGGGACTGAAGCTTTCTTT	CASSQSYGTEAFF	TRBV3-1	TRBJ1-1	many	-
TGTACCATCAGTGACCCTAGCGGGGAGCACCGGGAGCTGTTCTTT	CTISDPSGEHRELFF	TRBV10-3	TRBJ2-2	-	TRBD2
TGTGCCAGCAGTACGCTCAAAGGGAGGAATGAAGCTTTCTTT	CASSTLKGRNEAFF	TRBV7-9	TRBJ1-1	-	-